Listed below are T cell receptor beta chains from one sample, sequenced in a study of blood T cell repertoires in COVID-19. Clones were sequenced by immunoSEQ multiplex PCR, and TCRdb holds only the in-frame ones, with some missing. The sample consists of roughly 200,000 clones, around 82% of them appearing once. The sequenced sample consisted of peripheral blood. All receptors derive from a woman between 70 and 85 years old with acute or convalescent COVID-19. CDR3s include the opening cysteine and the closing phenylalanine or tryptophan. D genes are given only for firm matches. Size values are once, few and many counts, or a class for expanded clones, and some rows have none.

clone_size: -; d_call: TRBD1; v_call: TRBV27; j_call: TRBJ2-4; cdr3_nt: TGTGCCAGCAGTTTATACCCTAACAGGGGCCTTCGGAACATTCAGTACTTC; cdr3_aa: CASSLYPNRGLRNIQYF
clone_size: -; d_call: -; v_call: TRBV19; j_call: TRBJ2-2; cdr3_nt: TGTGCCAGTAGTATACAGCTAGGGGCCGGGGAGCTGTTTTTT; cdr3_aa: CASSIQLGAGELFF
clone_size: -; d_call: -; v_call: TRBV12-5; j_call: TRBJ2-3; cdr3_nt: TGTGCTAGTGGTTACCAAGAGACAGATACGCAGTATTTT; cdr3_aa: CASGYQETDTQYF
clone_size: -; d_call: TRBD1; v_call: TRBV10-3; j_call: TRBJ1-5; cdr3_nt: TGTGCCATCAAGGAAGGGACAGGAGCCAATCAGCCCCAGCATTTT; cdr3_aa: CAIKEGTGANQPQHF
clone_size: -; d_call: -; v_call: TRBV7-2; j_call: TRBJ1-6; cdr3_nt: TGTGCCAGCAGTAGGAGCAAAGATAATTCACCCCTCCACTTT; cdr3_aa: CASSRSKDNSPLHF
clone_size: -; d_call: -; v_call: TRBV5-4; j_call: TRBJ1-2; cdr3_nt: TGTGCCAGCAGCTGGGGGCAATCTGACCCCACCTTC; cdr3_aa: CASSWGQSDPTF
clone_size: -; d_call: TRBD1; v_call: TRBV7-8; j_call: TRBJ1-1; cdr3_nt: TGTGCCAGCAGCTCCGGGACAGCGAACACTGAAGCTTTCTTT; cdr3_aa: CASSSGTANTEAFF
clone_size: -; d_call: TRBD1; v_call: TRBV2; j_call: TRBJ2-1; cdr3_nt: TGTGCCAGCAGTGAGTGGGGACAGGGGTCCAATGAGCAGTTCTTC; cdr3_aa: CASSEWGQGSNEQFF
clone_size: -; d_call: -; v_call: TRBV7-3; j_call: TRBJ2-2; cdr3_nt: TGTGCCAGCAGCTTCGACAGTTGGACCGGGGAGCTGTTTTTT; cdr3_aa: CASSFDSWTGELFF
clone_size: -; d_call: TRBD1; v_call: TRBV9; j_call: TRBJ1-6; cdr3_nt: TGTGCCAGCAGCACGGGACAGGGGATTTCCCCCCTCCACTTT; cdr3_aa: CASSTGQGISPLHF
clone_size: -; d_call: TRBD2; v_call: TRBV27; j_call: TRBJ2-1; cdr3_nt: TGTGCCACCTCGGGACTAGCGGGATGGTACAATGAGCAGTTCTTC; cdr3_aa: CATSGLAGWYNEQFF
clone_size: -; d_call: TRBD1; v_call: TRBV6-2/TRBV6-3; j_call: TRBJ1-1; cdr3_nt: TGTGCCAGCAGTTATGGGACAGGGAGCGGGAACACTGAAGCTTTCTTT; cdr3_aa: CASSYGTGSGNTEAFF
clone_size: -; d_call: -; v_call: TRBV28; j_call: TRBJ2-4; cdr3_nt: TGTGCCAGCAGTTTAAATCCTCGAAACATTCAGTACTTC; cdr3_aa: CASSLNPRNIQYF
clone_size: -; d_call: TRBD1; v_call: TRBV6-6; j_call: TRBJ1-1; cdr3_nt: TGTGCCAGCAGTCAAAAACAGGGGGCTAGGAACACTGAAGCTTTCTTT; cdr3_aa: CASSQKQGARNTEAFF
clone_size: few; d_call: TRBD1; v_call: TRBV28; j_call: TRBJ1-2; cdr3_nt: TGTGCCAGCAGGGAGACAGGGGCGGGCTATGGCTACACCTTC; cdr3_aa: CASRETGAGYGYTF
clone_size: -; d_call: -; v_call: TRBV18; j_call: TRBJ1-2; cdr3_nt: TGTGCCAGCTCACCACCAGTCTGGACACAAAACTATGGCTACACCTTC; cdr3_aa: CASSPPVWTQNYGYTF
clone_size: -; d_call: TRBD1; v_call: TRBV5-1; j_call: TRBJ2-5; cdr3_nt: TGCGCCAGCAGCCACGGGACAGCATACCAAGAGACCCAGTACTTC; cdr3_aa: CASSHGTAYQETQYF
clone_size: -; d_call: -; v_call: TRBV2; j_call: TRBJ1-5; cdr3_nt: TGTGCCAGCAGTTTACAGGGAAGCAATCAGCCCCAGCATTTT; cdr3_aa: CASSLQGSNQPQHF
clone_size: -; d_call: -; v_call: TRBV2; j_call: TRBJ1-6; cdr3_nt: TGTGCCAGCAAGGGGACTTCGCCGAATTCACCCCTCCACTTT; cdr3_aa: CASKGTSPNSPLHF
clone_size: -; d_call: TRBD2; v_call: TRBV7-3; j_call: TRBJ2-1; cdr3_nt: TGTGCCAGCAGCTCTCAGTCTCTAGCGGGAGCCAATGAGCAGTTCTTC; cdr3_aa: CASSSQSLAGANEQFF
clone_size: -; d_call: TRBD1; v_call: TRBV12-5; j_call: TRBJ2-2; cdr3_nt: TGTGCTAGTGGCCTCGGACAGGGGAGGATCGCCGGGGAGCTGTTTTTT; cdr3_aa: CASGLGQGRIAGELFF
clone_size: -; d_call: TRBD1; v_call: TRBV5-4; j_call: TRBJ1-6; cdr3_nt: TGTGCCAGCAGCTTGGGAGACAGGGATTCACCCCTCCACTTT; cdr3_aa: CASSLGDRDSPLHF
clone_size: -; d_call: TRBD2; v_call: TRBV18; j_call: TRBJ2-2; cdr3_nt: TGTGCCAGCTCGTATAGCGGGAGCGGCACCGGGGAGCTGTTTTTT; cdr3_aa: CASSYSGSGTGELFF
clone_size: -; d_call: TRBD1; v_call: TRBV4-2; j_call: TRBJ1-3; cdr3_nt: TGTGCCAGCAGCCAAGTGGGGAGGGACAGGGATTATGGAAACACCATATATTTT; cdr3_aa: CASSQVGRDRDYGNTIYF
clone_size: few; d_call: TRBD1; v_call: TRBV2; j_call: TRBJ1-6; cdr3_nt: TGTGCCAGCAGTGAAGACAGGGGGAAATCACCCCTCCACTTT; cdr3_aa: CASSEDRGKSPLHF
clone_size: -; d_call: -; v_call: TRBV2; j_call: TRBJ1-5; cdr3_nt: TGTGCCAGCAGTGATTCAGGGTGGCAGCCCCAGCATTTT; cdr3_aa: CASSDSGWQPQHF
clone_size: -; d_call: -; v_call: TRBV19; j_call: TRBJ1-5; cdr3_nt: TGTGCCAGTAGTAGGGAGGATAGCAATCAGCCCCAGCATTTT; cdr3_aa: CASSREDSNQPQHF
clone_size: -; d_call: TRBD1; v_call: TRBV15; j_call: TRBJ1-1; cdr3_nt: TGTGCCACCAGCAGACCGACAGGGGGCCACACTGAAGCTTTCTTT; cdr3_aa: CATSRPTGGHTEAFF
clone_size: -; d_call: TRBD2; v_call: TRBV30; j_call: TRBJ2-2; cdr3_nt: TGTGCCTGGACCGAACTAGCGGGAGTTAGCGGGGAGCTGTTTTTT; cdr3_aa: CAWTELAGVSGELFF
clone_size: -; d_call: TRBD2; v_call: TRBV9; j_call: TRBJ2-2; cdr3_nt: TGTGCCAGCACAACGGGGGGATCGAACACCGGGGAGCTGTTTTTT; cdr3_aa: CASTTGGSNTGELFF
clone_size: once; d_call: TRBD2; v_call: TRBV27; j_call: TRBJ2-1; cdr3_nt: TGTGCCAGCAGTGCTTCCGGGACTAGCGGGGCCTATGAGCAGTTCTTC; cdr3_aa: CASSASGTSGAYEQFF
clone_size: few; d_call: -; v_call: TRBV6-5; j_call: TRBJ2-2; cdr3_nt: TGTGCCAGCAGTTACTCGCGCGGAGCGAACACCGGGGAGCTGTTTTTT; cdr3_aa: CASSYSRGANTGELFF
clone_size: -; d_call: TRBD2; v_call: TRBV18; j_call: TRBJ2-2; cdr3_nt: TGTGCCAGCTCACCAAGACTAGCGGGAGACACCGGGGAGCTGTTTTTT; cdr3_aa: CASSPRLAGDTGELFF
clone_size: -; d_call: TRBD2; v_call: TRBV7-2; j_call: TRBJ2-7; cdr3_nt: TGTGCCAGCAGCTCAAGGACTAGCGGGAGCGTCTACGAGCAGTACTTC; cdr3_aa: CASSSRTSGSVYEQYF
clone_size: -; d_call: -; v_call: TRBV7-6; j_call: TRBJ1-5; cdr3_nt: TGTGCCAGCAGCCCCTTAATCGTGGCAGGGCCGTTGGACCAGCCCCAGCATTTT; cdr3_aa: CASSPLIVAGPLDQPQHF
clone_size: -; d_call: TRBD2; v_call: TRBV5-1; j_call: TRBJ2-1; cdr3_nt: TGCGCCAGCAGCCCTAGCGGGAGTGGAAATGAGCAGTTCTTC; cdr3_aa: CASSPSGSGNEQFF
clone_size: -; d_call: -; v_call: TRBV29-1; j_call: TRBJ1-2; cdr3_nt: TGCAGCGTTGAATATCCTGGCGGCTATGGCTACACCTTC; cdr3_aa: CSVEYPGGYGYTF
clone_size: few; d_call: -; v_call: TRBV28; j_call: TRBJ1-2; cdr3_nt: TGTGCCAGCAGCAGGGGACTATATGGCTACACCTTC; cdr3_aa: CASSRGLYGYTF
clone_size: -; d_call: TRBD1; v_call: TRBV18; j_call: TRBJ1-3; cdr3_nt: TGTGCCAGCTCCCCGGGACAGTTAAACACCATATATTTT; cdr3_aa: CASSPGQLNTIYF
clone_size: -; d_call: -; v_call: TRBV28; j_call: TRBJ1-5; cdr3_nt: TGTGCCAGCAGCTCCCGGGGGGCAGGGAGGGTCTATCAGCCCCAGCATTTT; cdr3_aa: CASSSRGAGRVYQPQHF
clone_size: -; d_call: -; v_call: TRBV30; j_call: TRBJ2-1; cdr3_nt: TGTGCCTGGAGTGATTCAGGGGGTAGCGGGAAGGGTTACAATGAGCAGTTCTTC; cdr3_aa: CAWSDSGGSGKGYNEQFF
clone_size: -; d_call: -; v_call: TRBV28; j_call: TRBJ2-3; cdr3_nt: TGTGCCAGCCTCCAGGATACGGGGGATACGCAGTATTTT; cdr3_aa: CASLQDTGDTQYF
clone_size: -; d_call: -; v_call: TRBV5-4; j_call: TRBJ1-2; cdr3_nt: TGTGCCAGCAGCTTGGCCAAACAGGCAAGCTTCTATGGCTACACCTTC; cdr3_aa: CASSLAKQASFYGYTF
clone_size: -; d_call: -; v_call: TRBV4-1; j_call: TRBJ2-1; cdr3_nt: TGCGCCAGCAGCCAAATCCCGGGATCCTACAATGAGCAGTTCTTC; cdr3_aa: CASSQIPGSYNEQFF
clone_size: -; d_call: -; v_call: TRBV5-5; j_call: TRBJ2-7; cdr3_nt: TGTGCCAGCAGCTTGGCCCCAGGGTCCTCCTACGAGCAGTACTTC; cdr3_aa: CASSLAPGSSYEQYF
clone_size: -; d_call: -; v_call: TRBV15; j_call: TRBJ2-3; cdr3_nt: TGTGCCACCAGCAGACTTCGACAAGATACGCAGTATTTT; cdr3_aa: CATSRLRQDTQYF
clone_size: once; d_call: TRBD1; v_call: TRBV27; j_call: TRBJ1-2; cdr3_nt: TGTGCCAGCAGTTTCGGGACAGGGAGCTATGGCTACACCTTC; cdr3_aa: CASSFGTGSYGYTF
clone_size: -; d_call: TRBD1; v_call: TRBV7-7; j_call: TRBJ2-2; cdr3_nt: TGTGCCAGCAGCCCGACAGGGACACCCCAGGGCGGGGAGCTGTTTTTT; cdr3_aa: CASSPTGTPQGGELFF
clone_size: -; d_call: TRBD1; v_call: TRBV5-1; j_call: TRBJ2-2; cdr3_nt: TGCGCCAGCAGCGGAAAGACAGGGCTGAGCGGGGAGCTGTTTTTT; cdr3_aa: CASSGKTGLSGELFF
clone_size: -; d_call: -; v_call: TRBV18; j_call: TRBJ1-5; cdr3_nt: TGTGCCAGCTCACACAGGGATAGCAATCAGCCCCAGCATTTT; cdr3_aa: CASSHRDSNQPQHF
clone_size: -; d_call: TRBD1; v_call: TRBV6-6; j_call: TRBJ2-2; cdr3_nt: TGTGCCAGCATGGACACAGGGGGGAACACCGGGGAGCTGTTTTTT; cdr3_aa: CASMDTGGNTGELFF
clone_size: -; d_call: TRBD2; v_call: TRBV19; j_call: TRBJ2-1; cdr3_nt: TGTGCCAGTAGTATAAGGTTGGGACTAGCGAGGCCCAGCTCCTACAATGAGCAGTTCTTC; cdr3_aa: CASSIRLGLARPSSYNEQFF
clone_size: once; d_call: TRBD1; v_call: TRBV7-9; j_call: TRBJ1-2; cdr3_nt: TGTGCCAGCAGCCACGCCGGGACAGCGAACTATGGCTACACCTTC; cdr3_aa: CASSHAGTANYGYTF